One sample yielded the 23 T cell receptor beta chains listed below, sequenced in a study of T cell repertoires in aging, cancer and after chemotherapy. Peripheral blood genomic DNA, not sorted cells or RNA, was the template. Multiplex touch-down PCR with TRB-A/B primers amplified rearranged V-D-J TRB sequences. Each CDR3 protein gets one entry after TCRdb re-called the multiplex PCR reads with MiXCR. Of around 10,000 distinct CDR3 sequences in the sample, 38% are singletons; the top ten hold just over 8%. The sample comprised blood. These receptors all stem from a human donor in good health.

This sequence joins TRBV18 and TRBJ2-1; D is unresolved. The V gene lost 0 bases and the J gene lost 7 bases, with 10 bases spanning the gap. Looked up from germline, CDR1 is KGHSH and CDR2 is LQKENI. This CDR3 has 14 residues. CDR3 loop: CASSPPSLGNEQFF. Here the CDR3 DNA reads TGTGCCAGCTCACCACCCAGTTTGGGGAATGAGCAGTTCTTC.

The chain joins TRBV6-2 or TRBV6-3 to TRBJ2-1; D is uncertain. Germline CDR1 MNHEY, CDR2 SVGEGT. The CDR3 sequence is 13 residues long. V was clipped by 5 bases and J by 4 bases, with 9 bases between them. The CDR3 region is CASSELPYNEQFF. In DNA, the CDR3 is TGTGCCAGCAGTGAACTACCTTACAATGAGCAGTTCTTC.

By its share, this clonotype is medium-sized. The rearrangement links TRBV19 to TRBJ2-2; 9 nucleotides agree with TRBD1. The CDR3 totals 17 residues. Germline V CDR1 and CDR2: LNHDA, SQIVND (reference sequence). Germline trimming cut 6 bases from V and 4 bases from J; bases unmatched to any gene: 12. CDR3 sequence reads: CASRPRGDRASTGELFF. The DNA for the CDR3 is TGTGCCAGTAGACCTAGGGGGGACAGGGCAAGCACCGGGGAGCTGTTTTTT.

The chain recombines TRBV27 with TRBJ1-2, with 10 nucleotides matching TRBD1. This CDR3 region has 17 residues. V dropped 5 bases and J dropped 1; count of bases not matched to a gene: 10. The germline CDR1 and CDR2 sequences are MNHEY and SMNVEV (reference sequence). The CDR3 nucleotides are TGTGCCAGCAGTCCCCGGGACAGGGGTCCCGTTAACTATGGCTACACCTTC. It is translated as CASSPRDRGPVNYGYTF.

The J gene is TRBJ1-6, the V gene TRBV6-5; 8 bases are shared with TRBD1. Unmatched junction bases numbered 5, after V lost 6 bases and J lost 7 bases. The CDR3 has 14 residues. The germline V gene has CDR1 MNHEY and CDR2 SVGAGI. This chain's CDR3 is CASSWDRKNSPLHF. The CDR3 DNA reads as TGTGCCAGCAGCTGGGACAGGAAAAATTCACCCCTCCACTTT.

This clonotype has a handful of counts. The V call is TRBV6-5, the J call TRBJ1-1; D uncertain. The CDR3 has 19 residues. The germline V and J ends were trimmed by 0 bases and 0 bases, with 20 bases remaining between them. Germline-derived CDR1 and CDR2 are MNHEY and SVGAGI. The CDR3 loop reads CASSYSSDRSGPMNTEAFF. Here the CDR3 DNA reads TGTGCCAGCAGTTACTCGAGTGATAGGTCCGGGCCCATGAACACTGAAGCTTTCTTT.

The chain carries TRBV5-1 and TRBJ2-2; D possibly corresponds to TRBD2 (6 bases). The V end lost 1 base, the J end lost 1 base, and 14 bases lay between the germline ends. Looked up from germline, CDR1 is SGHRS and CDR2 is YFSETQ. This CDR3 is built from 17 residues. CDR3 region: CASSLLVRDLNTGELFF. Here the CDR3 DNA reads TGCGCCAGCAGCTTGTTAGTTAGGGACTTGAACACCGGGGAGCTGTTTTTT.

V gene TRBV5-4 combines with J gene TRBJ2-1; D might be TRBD2 (6 bases). The CDR3 loop spans 15 amino acids. Germline CDR1 is SGHNT and CDR2 is YYREEE (reference sequence). With 3 bases removed from V and 10 bases from J, the gap between germline ends came to 20 bases. The CDR3 is CASSWGSAGLNEQFF. DNA for the CDR3: TGTGCCAGCAGCTGGGGGAGTGCGGGGTTGAACGAGCAGTTCTTC.

In its sample, this clonotype was seen a few times. V gene TRBV5-5 combines with J gene TRBJ1-5; no definite D call. Trimming stripped 4 bases from V and 1 base from J, with 6 bases between. The germline gives CDR1 SGHKS, CDR2 YYEKEE (reference sequence). CDR3 length: 13 amino acids. Written as DNA, the CDR3 is TGTGCCAGCAGCCCCCGAAGCAATCAGCCCCAGCATTTT. It yields the protein CASSPRSNQPQHF.

As DNA, the CDR3 is TGTGCCAGCAGTGGGACAAACACCGGGGAGCTGTTTTTT. Protein: CASSGTNTGELFF. The gene calls are TRBV6-4 and TRBJ2-2, with TRBD1 as a possible D gene (5 bases). CDR3 size: 13 residues. V gave up 4 bases and J gave up 2 bases, with 5 bases separating them. In germline, CDR1 is MRHNA, CDR2 SNTAGT.

This chain joins TRBV11-2 and TRBJ2-7; 7 bases are a match to TRBD1. CDR3 length equals 13 residues. The germline CDR1 and CDR2 sequences are SGHAT and FQNNGV. V shed 3 bases and J 3 bases; nucleotides not matched to a gene: 2. The DNA of the CDR3 is TGTGCCAGCAGCTTGAACAGGGGCTACGAGCAGTACTTC. Protein: CASSLNRGYEQYF.

In its sample, this clonotype is medium-sized (0.01 to 0.1%). This chain uses TRBV29-1 with TRBJ2-6, with TRBD1 matching over 8 bases. This CDR3 contains 18 residues. J was trimmed by 3 bases and V by 0 bases; bases with no gene match: 10. CDR1 and CDR2 (germline): SQVTM, ANQGSEA. The CDR3 region has the DNA TGCAGCGTTGAAGAGCGCCTTGACAGGGGCGGTGGGGCCAACGTCCTGACTTTC. Its protein product is CSVEERLDRGGGANVLTF.

This clonotype was seen a few times. The chain carries TRBV6-2 or TRBV6-3 and TRBJ2-5; tentatively, D is TRBD1 (5 bases). The germline V and J ends were trimmed by 5 bases and 4 bases, with 8 bases remaining between them. CDR1 and CDR2 from the germline V gene are MNHEY and SVGEGT. This CDR3 region has 12 residues. The CDR3 nucleotides are TGTGCCAGCAGTGTCCAGGGAGAGACCCAGTACTTC. It translates to CASSVQGETQYF.

This chain joins TRBV7-2 and TRBJ2-2; the match to TRBD2 covers 9 bases. Germline V gene sequence: CDR1 SGHTA, CDR2 FQGNSA. Trimming at V came to 0 bases and at J to 15 bases, leaving 5 bases not matched to a gene. CDR3 size: 13 residues. The CDR3 DNA follows: TGTGCCAGCAGCTTAGCGGGGGGCGGGAGGGTGTTTTTT. This codes for CASSLAGGGRVFF.

This clonotype was seen once. CDR3 bases: TGTGCCAGCAGCTTAGGGTTATCAGGGTTCCACGAGCAGTACTTC. Its translation is CASSLGLSGFHEQYF. This chain uses TRBV7-9 with TRBJ2-7; possible D gene TRBD1, 5 bases. Trimming stripped 1 base from V and 5 bases from J, with 15 bases between. CDR1 and CDR2 (germline): SEHNR, FQNEAQ (reference sequence). The CDR3 spans 15 residues.

This clonotype has more than one count but fewer than ten. The V call is TRBV5-6, the J call TRBJ2-7; 12 positions agree with TRBD2. The CDR3 sequence is 18 residues long. V trimming: 0 bases; J trimming: 0 bases; junction bases outside the gene matches: 7. The germline CDR1 and CDR2 sequences are SGHDT and YYEEEE. The CDR3 sequence is CASSLVGLAGLSSYEQYF. The CDR3 DNA sequence: TGTGCCAGCAGCTTGGTGGGACTAGCGGGTTTGAGCTCCTACGAGCAGTACTTC.

The chain combines TRBV6-5 with TRBJ1-1; 8 bases are a match to TRBD1. Per germline, CDR1 MNHEY and CDR2 SVGAGI. The V and J ends lost 6 bases and 4 bases, in that order; junction bases with no gene match: 7. The CDR3 contains 14 residues. The CDR3 DNA is TGTGCCAGCAGCCCAGGGGGCGCCTTCACTGAAGCTTTCTTT. As protein: CASSPGGAFTEAFF.

The rearrangement links TRBV18 to TRBJ1-1; D possibly corresponds to TRBD1 (5 bases). Per germline, CDR1 KGHSH and CDR2 LQKENI. This CDR3 spans 14 amino acids. Trimming cost V 3 bases and J 7 bases, with 15 bases left between them. The CDR3 bases are TGTGCCAGCTCACCTTCCTTGGGGGGAGGTGAAGCTTTCTTT. It encodes CASSPSLGGGEAFF.

This clonotype is medium-sized by share. CDR3 sequence reads: CASSTLAPPNEQFF. The DNA of the CDR3 is TGTGCCAGTAGTACCTTAGCGCCCCCCAATGAGCAGTTCTTC. The V and J genes are TRBV19 and TRBJ2-1, with D possibly matching TRBD2 (5 bases). V was cut by 4 bases and J by 6 bases, with 13 bases left in between. The V gene's germline CDR1 is LNHDA and CDR2 SQIVND (reference sequence). CDR3 length: 14 amino acids.

V gene TRBV6-2 or TRBV6-3 combines with J gene TRBJ2-1, with 7 nucleotides matching TRBD2. Germline V gene data show CDR1 as MNHEY and CDR2 as SVGEGT. The V segment lost 5 bases and the J segment 0 bases; nucleotides outside the gene matches: 4. The CDR3 contains 15 residues. The CDR3 here is CASSAASGSYNEQFF. The CDR3 DNA is TGTGCCAGCAGTGCCGCTAGCGGCTCCTACAATGAGCAGTTCTTC.

CDR3 loop: CASSYPGTTNYHTDTQYF. In nucleotides, the CDR3 is TGTGCCAGCAGTTACCCCGGGACTACCAACTACCACACAGATACGCAGTATTTT. The chain has TRBV13 and TRBJ2-3; 7 bases are shared with TRBD2. The V gene's germline CDR1 is PRHDT and CDR2 FYEKMQ (reference sequence). V shed 6 bases, J shed 2 bases, and the junction held 17 bases outside the gene matches. This CDR3 spans 18 amino acids.

This clonotype was seen a handful of times. V and J are TRBV6-6 and TRBJ2-5, with D tentatively TRBD2 (6 bases). Germline V gene lookup returns CDR1 MNHNY and CDR2 SVGAGI (reference sequence). Trimming shortened V by 6 bases and J by 4 bases, and 15 bases separated the two germline ends. The CDR3 extends over 14 amino acids. CDR3 in DNA: TGTGCCAGCAGCAGCGGAGGGCCTGGAGAGACCCAGTACTTC. Amino acids: CASSSGGPGETQYF.

This chain joins TRBV19 and TRBJ2-7; weak D call: TRBD1 (5 bases). Trimming shortened V by 2 bases and J by 1 base, and 9 bases separated the two germline ends. The CDR3 is 14 amino acids. Germline V gives CDR1 LNHDA, CDR2 SQIVND (reference sequence). The CDR3 sequence: CASSINDRSYEQYF. The DNA of the CDR3 is TGTGCCAGTAGTATAAACGACAGATCCTACGAGCAGTACTTC. Full variable domain (rest looked up from reference TRBV19 and TRBJ2-7): DGGITQSPKYLFRKEGQNVTLSCEQNLNHDAMYWYRQDPGQGLRLIYYSQIVNDFQKGDIAEGYSVSREKKESFPLTVTSAQKNPTAFYLCASSINDRSYEQYFGPGTRLTVT.